The clone carrying this T cell receptor beta chain was recorded a few times. This sample includes further DNA sequences coding for the same CDR3. Naive CD8 cells comprised CD45RO-negative, CCR7-positively selected cells, excluding terminally differentiated effector memory CD45RA+ cells. The donors, all of them Caucasian adults, lived in Nashville, Tennessee. Germline V gene sequence: CDR1 MNHEY, CDR2 SMNVEV (reference sequence). The CDR3 runs to 13 residues. V lost 0 bases to trimming and J lost 4 bases, with 5 bases between them. TCRdb's copy holds only in-frame clones and misses some; the assay was immunoSEQ multiplex PCR. The table shows 2 million or so clones, with 85% to 95% occurring only once. The data were obtained in a study of shared clonotypes between healthy human individuals.

The J gene is TRBJ2-3, the V gene TRBV27, with D unresolved. Source material: naive CD8+ T cells sorted from blood. The TCR comes from a young man in good health. As DNA, the CDR3 is TGTGCCAGCAGTTTATCGGGGTCAGATACGCAGTATTTT. It is translated as CASSLSGSDTQYF.